This is a list of T cell receptor beta chains from one sample in a study of blood T cell repertoires in COVID-19. This table comes from immunoSEQ multiplex PCR, and its TCRdb copy is limited to in-frame clones, with some not included. Of 200,000 to 250,000 clones listed, roughly 90% are singletons. The sequencing sample was made of PBMCs or T cells enriched from blood (not recorded which). The receptors here all came from a woman aged 40 to 55 with acute COVID-19. Each CDR3 is given with its conserved first and last residue. The D gene is left open where the match is weak. Not all rows give a size; the values are once, few, many and, for expanded clones, a class.

j_call v_call clone_size d_call cdr3_aa cdr3_nt
TRBJ1-1 TRBV15 - TRBD1 CATSRAVDRVVEAFF TGTGCCACCAGCAGAGCCGTGGACAGGGTGGTTGAAGCTTTCTTT
TRBJ1-6 TRBV18 - - CASSGDGSSYNSPLHF TGTGCCAGCTCAGGGGACGGGAGCTCCTATAATTCACCCCTCCACTTT
TRBJ1-2 TRBV27 - - CASSFAGGGYTF TGTGCCAGCAGTTTCGCGGGAGGTGGCTACACCTTC
TRBJ1-4 TRBV6-6 - - CASSFPGFNEKLFF TGTGCCAGCAGTTTTCCCGGGTTTAATGAAAAACTGTTTTTT
TRBJ1-2 TRBV5-1 - - CASSSGEAWRANYGYTF TGCGCCAGCAGCTCGGGCGAGGCGTGGCGGGCTAACTATGGCTACACCTTC
TRBJ1-1 TRBV2 - - CASRDHGQNTEAFF TGTGCCAGCAGAGACCATGGACAGAACACTGAAGCTTTCTTT
TRBJ2-7 TRBV4-3 - - CASSPGRGTAYEQYF TGCGCCAGCAGCCCGGGCCGCGGGACAGCCTACGAGCAGTACTTC
TRBJ1-2 TRBV29-1 - TRBD1 CSGQGTYGYTF TGCAGCGGACAGGGTACCTATGGCTACACCTTC
TRBJ2-6 TRBV7-3 - TRBD1 CASRGQGALPASGANVLTF TGTGCCAGCAGAGGACAGGGGGCCCTACCAGCCTCTGGGGCCAACGTCCTGACTTTC
TRBJ1-5 TRBV15 - - CATSRDLQGKRNQPQHF TGTGCCACCAGCAGAGATCTTCAGGGTAAGCGCAATCAGCCCCAGCATTTT
TRBJ2-7 TRBV7-9 once TRBD1 CASTSIGWDRVGYEQYF TGTGCCAGCACCTCCATAGGCTGGGACAGGGTGGGATACGAGCAGTACTTC
TRBJ1-4 TRBV18 - - CASSPPTTGGQVTNEKLFF TGTGCCAGCTCACCACCGACGACAGGAGGTCAAGTGACTAATGAAAAACTGTTTTTT
TRBJ1-2 TRBV2 - - CASPPGVNYGYTF TGTGCCTCCCCTCCAGGGGTTAACTATGGCTACACCTTC
TRBJ2-1 TRBV19 - TRBD2 CASSITPSGGIYNEQFF TGTGCCAGTAGTATAACCCCTAGCGGGGGGATTTACAATGAGCAGTTCTTC
TRBJ1-4 TRBV30 - - CAWSCPVQTTNEKLFF TGTGCCTGGAGCTGTCCAGTCCAGACAACTAATGAAAAACTGTTTTTT
TRBJ1-1 TRBV30 - TRBD1 CAWSASPLGTVDTEAFF TGTGCCTGGAGTGCATCACCCCTCGGGACAGTTGACACTGAAGCTTTCTTT
TRBJ1-6 TRBV4-1 - TRBD1 CASSQGPGGYNSPLHF TGCGCCAGCAGCCAAGGTCCAGGGGGTTATAATTCACCCCTCCACTTT
TRBJ2-3 TRBV19 - TRBD2 CASSRAGGRALGTDTQYF TGTGCCAGTAGTAGAGCGGGGGGCCGGGCCCTGGGGACAGATACGCAGTATTTT
TRBJ2-5 TRBV5-4 - TRBD2 CASSLGSGGGSKQETQYF TGTGCCAGCAGCTTGGGTAGCGGGGGGGGAAGTAAACAAGAGACCCAGTACTTC
TRBJ1-6 TRBV14 - - CASSRSEGKYNSPLHF TGTGCCAGCAGCCGGTCAGAGGGAAAGTATAATTCACCCCTCCACTTT
TRBJ1-6 TRBV6-4 - - CASGDISPLHF TGTGCCAGCGGGGACATTTCACCCCTCCACTTT
TRBJ2-5 TRBV7-2 once - CASSPGPARGETQYF TGTGCCAGCAGCCCGGGACCCGCGAGGGGGGAGACCCAGTACTTC
TRBJ2-2 TRBV9 - - CASSVGQGPNTGELFF TGTGCCAGCAGCGTAGGGCAGGGGCCGAACACCGGGGAGCTGTTTTTT
TRBJ2-7 TRBV2 - - CASSEGQFYEQYF TGTGCCAGCAGTGAAGGACAGTTCTACGAGCAGTACTTC
TRBJ2-3 TRBV7-9 - TRBD2 CASSSGGDTQYF TGTGCCAGCAGCTCGGGAGGGGATACGCAGTATTTT
TRBJ1-2 TRBV30 - - CAWSVQGVGGYTF TGTGCCTGGAGTGTACAGGGAGTTGGAGGCTACACCTTC
TRBJ1-4 TRBV19 - - CASSMGGTNEKLFF TGTGCCAGTAGTATGGGGGGAACTAATGAAAAACTGTTTTTT
TRBJ1-1 TRBV3-1/TRBV3-2 - - CASSWGRARWDTEAFF TGTGCCAGCAGCTGGGGGCGGGCACGGTGGGACACTGAAGCTTTCTTT